Presented here are 8 T cell receptor beta chains from one specimen sequenced in a study of chemoradiotherapy in HPV16-positive cancers. Profiling relied on immunoSEQ multiplex PCR, and the TCRdb table lists in-frame clones only, not all of them. This repertoire shows approximately 470 clones, 70% to 85% found once; its top ten account for over 9%. The sequencing here drew on tumor tissue, taken from a patient who underwent chemoradiotherapy. Receptors were obtained from a human donor with HPV-associated anogenital cancer.

The chain is built from TRBV5-1 and TRBJ1-1, with TRBD1 matching 7 bases. The junction had 8 bases not matched to a gene; V was cut back by 0 bases and J by 6 bases. CDR1 is SGHRS and CDR2 is YFSETQ in the germline V gene. There are 15 residues in the CDR3. The CDR3 region is CASSLGMRQGAEAFF. In DNA form, the CDR3 reads TGCGCCAGCAGCTTGGGAATGAGGCAGGGGGCTGAAGCTTTCTTT.

The chain joins TRBV5-6 to TRBJ2-7; 7 bases match TRBD1. Germline V gene sequence: CDR1 SGHDT, CDR2 YYEEEE. V shed 4 bases, J shed 5 bases, and the junction held 3 bases outside the gene matches. The CDR3 contains 12 residues. The CDR3 nucleotides read TGTGCCAGCAGCAAAGACAGGGACGAGCAGTACTTC. Its translation: CASSKDRDEQYF.

V gene TRBV27 combines with J gene TRBJ1-5, with 9 nucleotides matching TRBD1. In germline, CDR1 is MNHEY, CDR2 SMNVEV (reference sequence). There are 16 residues in the CDR3. The V and J ends lost 6 bases and 5 bases, in that order; junction bases with no gene match: 11. The CDR3 loop reads CASSTKYRGRDQPQHF. For the CDR3, the DNA is TGTGCCAGCAGCACAAAGTACAGGGGGCGAGATCAGCCCCAGCATTTT.

The CDR3 sequence is CASSREGAVNQPQHF. The CDR3 DNA reads as TGTGCCAGTAGTCGGGAGGGGGCGGTCAATCAGCCCCAGCATTTT. The V and J genes are TRBV19 and TRBJ1-5; 7 bases map to TRBD1. The CDR3 sequence is 15 residues long. Trimming at V came to 5 bases and at J to 3 bases, leaving 7 bases not matched to a gene. Germline CDR1 LNHDA, CDR2 SQIVND (reference sequence). The whole variable domain, remainder taken from reference TRBV19 and TRBJ1-5, is DGGITQSPKYLFRKEGQNVTLSCEQNLNHDAMYWYRQDPGQGLRLIYYSQIVNDFQKGDIAEGYSVSREKKESFPLTVTSAQKNPTAFYLCASSREGAVNQPQHFGDGTRLSIL.

DNA of the CDR3: TGTGCCAGCAGTAAAGCGGGGCTCCTACAAGAGACCCAGTACTTC. Its translation is CASSKAGLLQETQYF. The chain recombines TRBV28 with TRBJ2-5, with 7 bases matching TRBD2. Germline V gene sequence: CDR1 MDHEN, CDR2 SYDVKM. The V gene end was trimmed by 5 bases and the J gene end by 2 bases; junction bases not matched to a gene: 8. This CDR3 has 15 residues.

This chain connects TRBV5-1 to TRBJ2-3; 10 positions match TRBD2. The CDR3 runs to 18 residues. From germline, CDR1 is SGHRS and CDR2 YFSETQ. V shed 4 bases and J 4 bases; nucleotides not matched to a gene: 15. The CDR3 DNA reads TGCGCCAGCAGCCAATACGGGACTAGCGATACTCTCCCAGATACGCAGTATTTT. It is translated as CASSQYGTSDTLPDTQYF.

This clone occurred once. V usage is TRBV14 and J usage is TRBJ2-1; 10 bases are a match to TRBD1. V was clipped by 2 bases and J by 7 bases; unmatched bases: 8. The germline V gene has CDR1 SGHDN and CDR2 FVKESK. This CDR3 is 16 amino acids long. The DNA for the CDR3 is TGTGCCAGCAGCCAACCGCCGGGACAGGGGTCGAATGAGCAGTTCTTC. Its translation: CASSQPPGQGSNEQFF.

J is TRBJ2-5 and V is TRBV28; D gene unclear. V gave up 8 bases and J gave up 4 bases, with 11 bases separating them. CDR1 MDHEN and CDR2 SYDVKM come from the germline V gene. The CDR3 runs to 12 residues. CDR3 sequence reads: CASSRDTETQYF. In DNA, the CDR3 is TGTGCCAGCTCACGCGACACAGAGACCCAGTACTTC.